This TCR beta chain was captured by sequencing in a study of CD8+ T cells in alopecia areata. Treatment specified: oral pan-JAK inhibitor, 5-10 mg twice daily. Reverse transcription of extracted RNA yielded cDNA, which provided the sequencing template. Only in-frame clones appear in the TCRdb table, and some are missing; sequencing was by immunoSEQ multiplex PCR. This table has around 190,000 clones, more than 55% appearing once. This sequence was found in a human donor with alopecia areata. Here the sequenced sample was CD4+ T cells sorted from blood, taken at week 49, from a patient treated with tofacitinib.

As DNA, the CDR3 is TGTGCCAGCAGCTTAGAGGGACTCTACGAGCAGTACTTC. Translating it yields CASSLEGLYEQYF. The chain carries TRBV7-6 and TRBJ2-7; D possibly corresponds to TRBD2 (6 bases). Germline V gives CDR1 SGHVS, CDR2 FNYEAQ. CDR3 length equals 13 residues. Between the trimmed V and J ends, which lost 1 base and 3 bases, there was a span of 7 bases.